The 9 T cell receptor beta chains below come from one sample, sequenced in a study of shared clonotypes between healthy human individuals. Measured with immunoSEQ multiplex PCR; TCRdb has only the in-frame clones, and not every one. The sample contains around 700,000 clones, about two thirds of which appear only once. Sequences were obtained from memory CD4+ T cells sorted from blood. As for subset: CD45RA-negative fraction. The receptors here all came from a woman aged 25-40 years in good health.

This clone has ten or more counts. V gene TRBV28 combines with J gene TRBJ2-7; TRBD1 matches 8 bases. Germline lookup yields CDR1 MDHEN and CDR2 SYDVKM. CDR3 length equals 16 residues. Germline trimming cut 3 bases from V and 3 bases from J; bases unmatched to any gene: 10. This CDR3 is CASSFSSGQGNYEQYF. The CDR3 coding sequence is TGTGCCAGCAGTTTCTCGTCTGGACAGGGAAACTACGAGCAGTACTTC.

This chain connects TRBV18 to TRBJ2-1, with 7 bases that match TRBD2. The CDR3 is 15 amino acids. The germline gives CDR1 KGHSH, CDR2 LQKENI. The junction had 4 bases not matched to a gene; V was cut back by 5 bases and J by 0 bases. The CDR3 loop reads CASSASGSSYNEQFF. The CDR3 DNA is TGTGCCAGCTCAGCTAGCGGCAGCTCCTACAATGAGCAGTTCTTC.

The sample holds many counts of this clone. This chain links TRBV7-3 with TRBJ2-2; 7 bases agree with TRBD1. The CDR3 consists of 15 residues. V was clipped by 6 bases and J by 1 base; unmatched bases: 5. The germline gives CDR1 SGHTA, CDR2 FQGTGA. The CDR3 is CASRPGTENTGELFF. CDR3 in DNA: TGTGCCAGCAGGCCCGGGACAGAGAACACCGGGGAGCTGTTTTTT.

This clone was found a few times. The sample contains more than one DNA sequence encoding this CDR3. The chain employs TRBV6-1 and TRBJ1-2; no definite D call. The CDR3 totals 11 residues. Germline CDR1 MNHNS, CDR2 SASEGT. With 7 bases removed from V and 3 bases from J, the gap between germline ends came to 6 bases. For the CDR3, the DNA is TGTGCCAGCAAACAAGACTATGGCTACACCTTC. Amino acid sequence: CASKQDYGYTF.

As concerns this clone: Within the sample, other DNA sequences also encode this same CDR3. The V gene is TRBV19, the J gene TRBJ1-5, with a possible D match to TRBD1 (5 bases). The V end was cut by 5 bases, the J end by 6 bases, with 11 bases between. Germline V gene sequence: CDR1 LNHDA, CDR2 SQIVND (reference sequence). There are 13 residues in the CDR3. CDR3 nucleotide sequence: TGTGCCAGTAGTTGGGACTCGGGTCAGCCCCAGCATTTT. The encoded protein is CASSWDSGQPQHF.

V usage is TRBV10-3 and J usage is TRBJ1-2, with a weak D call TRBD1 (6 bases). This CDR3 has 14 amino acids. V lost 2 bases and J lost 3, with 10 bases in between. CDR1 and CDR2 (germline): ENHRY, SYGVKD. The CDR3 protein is CAISERQEDYGYTF. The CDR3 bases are TGTGCCATCAGTGAGCGACAGGAGGACTATGGCTACACCTTC.

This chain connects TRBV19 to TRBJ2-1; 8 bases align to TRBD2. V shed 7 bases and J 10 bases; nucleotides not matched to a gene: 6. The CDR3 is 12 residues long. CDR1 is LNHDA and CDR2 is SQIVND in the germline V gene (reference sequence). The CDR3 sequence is CASKASGFEQFF. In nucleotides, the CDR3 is TGTGCCAGTAAGGCTAGCGGGTTCGAGCAGTTCTTC.

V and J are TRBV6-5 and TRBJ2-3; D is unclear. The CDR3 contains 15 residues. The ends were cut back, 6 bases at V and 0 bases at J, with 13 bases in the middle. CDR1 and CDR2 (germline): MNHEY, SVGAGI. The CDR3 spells CASRGRMKSTDTQYF. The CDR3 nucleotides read TGTGCCAGCAGAGGCCGCATGAAGAGCACAGATACGCAGTATTTT.

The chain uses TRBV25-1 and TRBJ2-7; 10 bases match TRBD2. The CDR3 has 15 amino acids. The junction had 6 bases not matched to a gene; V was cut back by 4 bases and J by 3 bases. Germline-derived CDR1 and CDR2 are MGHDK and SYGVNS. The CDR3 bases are TGTGCCAGCAGTGGAGGGTCTAGCGGGAGCTACGAGCAGTACTTC. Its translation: CASSGGSSGSYEQYF.